Each of the 19 T cell receptor beta chains below was sequenced from the same sample in a study of blood T cell repertoires in COVID-19. The repertoire was sequenced with immunoSEQ multiplex PCR; TCRdb's copy has only in-frame clones and lacks some. The table includes 150,000 to 200,000 clones, 83% detected once. The material sequenced was peripheral blood. These receptor sequences come from a woman in her thirties or forties with acute or convalescent COVID-19.

This clone showed up just once. The gene calls are TRBV5-1 and TRBJ2-1; possibly TRBD2 for D (5 bases). Germline V lookup: CDR1 SGHRS, CDR2 YFSETQ. V lost 7 bases and J lost 2, with 13 bases in between. The CDR3 covers 14 residues. The DNA of the CDR3 is TGCGCCAGCGGAACTAGAGGTGCCTACAATGAGCAGTTCTTC. Amino acid sequence: CASGTRGAYNEQFF.

This sequence joins TRBV4-2 and TRBJ2-7; perhaps TRBD1 as D (6 bases). The ends were cut back, 1 base at V and 0 bases at J, with 10 bases in the middle. Per germline, CDR1 LGHNA and CDR2 YNFKEQ. The CDR3 length is 15 residues. CDR3 DNA: TGTGCCAGCAGCCAAGGGGACAAAAGCTCCTACGAGCAGTACTTC. Translating gives CASSQGDKSSYEQYF.

The chain uses TRBV28 and TRBJ1-3; 7 bases are shared with TRBD1. CDR1 and CDR2 (germline): MDHEN, SYDVKM. There are 14 residues in the CDR3. Losses at the gene ends were 3 bases for V and 2 bases for J; bases not matched to a gene: 1. The CDR3, as DNA: TGTGCCAGCAGTTTTGACAGGGCTGGAAACACCATATATTTT. Protein sequence: CASSFDRAGNTIYF.

This chain uses TRBV6-5 with TRBJ2-3; 7 nucleotides align to TRBD1. The V gene end was trimmed by 9 bases and the J gene end by 0 bases; junction bases not matched to a gene: 9. The CDR3 consists of 15 residues. CDR1 MNHEY and CDR2 SVGAGI come from the germline V gene. CDR3: CASRPGQPSTDTQYF. The CDR3 DNA reads as TGTGCCAGTCGACCGGGACAGCCTAGCACAGATACGCAGTATTTT.

The chain links TRBV29-1 to TRBJ1-1, with a tentative D call TRBD1 (6 bases). Trimming took 8 bases from V and 2 from J, leaving 18 bases between them. The germline V gene has CDR1 SQVTM and CDR2 ANQGSEA. The CDR3 consists of 14 residues. In DNA, the CDR3 is TGCAGCTTCTATCCCAGGGGCGAAAACACTGAAGCTTTCTTT. This codes for CSFYPRGENTEAFF.

The chain links TRBV9 to TRBJ1-3; no definite D call. With 0 bases removed from V and 0 bases from J, the gap between germline ends came to 4 bases. The germline V gene has CDR1 SGDLS and CDR2 YYNGEE. The CDR3 sequence is 14 residues long. The CDR3 DNA reads TGTGCCAGCAGCGTAGAGAGCTCTGGAAACACCATATATTTT. It encodes CASSVESSGNTIYF.

The CDR3 loop reads CASSLGLSPTDTQYF. The CDR3 DNA reads as TGCGCCAGCAGCTTGGGCCTATCGCCCACAGATACGCAGTATTTT. This rearrangement joins TRBV5-1 to TRBJ2-3; D is ambiguous. The CDR3 extends over 15 amino acids. CDR1 is SGHRS and CDR2 is YFSETQ in the germline V gene. V was pared by 0 bases and J by 2 bases, with 10 bases between.

The table lists this clone with a few counts. The rearrangement uses TRBV7-9 and TRBJ2-3, with D maybe TRBD2 (6 bases). This CDR3 region has 17 residues. CDR1 and CDR2 from the germline V gene are SEHNR and FQNEAQ (reference sequence). V shed 2 bases and J shed 2 bases, with 17 bases lying between them. In nucleotides, the CDR3 is TGTGCCAGCAGCTTATTGTGGACGGGAGCCTCCACAGATACGCAGTATTTT. It yields the protein CASSLLWTGASTDTQYF.

This clone was counted a single time. The J gene is TRBJ2-7, the V gene TRBV6-5, with D possibly TRBD2 on 7 matching bases. Germline lookup yields CDR1 MNHEY and CDR2 SVGAGI. V was cut by 6 bases and J by 2 bases, with 14 bases left in between. This CDR3 spans 14 amino acids. This CDR3 is CASRGGTPPYEQYF. CDR3 nucleotide sequence: TGTGCCAGCAGGGGGGGGACACCACCCTACGAGCAGTACTTC.

This chain uses TRBV14 with TRBJ2-1; the D gene is possibly TRBD1 (6 bases). The germline CDR1 and CDR2 sequences are SGHDN and FVKESK. This CDR3 contains 13 residues. The germline V and J ends were trimmed by 4 bases and 7 bases, with 11 bases remaining between them. CDR3 nucleotides: TGTGCCAGCAGCCCTCAGGGGCGGAATGAGCAGTTCTTC. It specifies CASSPQGRNEQFF.

V usage is TRBV9 and J usage is TRBJ2-7, with 13 bases identical to TRBD2. The CDR3 contains 15 residues. Germline V gene data show CDR1 as SGDLS and CDR2 as YYNGEE. With V trimmed by 2 bases and J by 7 bases, 6 bases remained unmatched. The CDR3: CASSVGTSGVWEQYF. The CDR3, as DNA: TGTGCCAGCAGCGTTGGGACTAGCGGGGTTTGGGAGCAGTACTTC.

The rearrangement joins TRBV29-1 to TRBJ2-1; 9 positions agree with TRBD1. Trimming cost V 6 bases and J 9 bases; bases outside gene matches: 9. Germline V gene sequence: CDR1 SQVTM, CDR2 ANQGSEA. This CDR3 spans 13 amino acids. CDR3 coding DNA: TGCAGCGTCACCGGGACAGGGCCGGGTGAGCAGTTCTTC. This encodes CSVTGTGPGEQFF.

As to this clone: The sample holds other DNA sequences that translate to the same CDR3. This rearrangement joins TRBV27 to TRBJ2-3, with D unresolved. The germline CDR1 and CDR2 sequences are MNHEY and SMNVEV (reference sequence). Trimming shortened V by 2 bases and J by 0 bases, and 6 bases separated the two germline ends. The CDR3 sequence is 14 residues long. The CDR3 here is CASSLTESTDTQYF. DNA of the CDR3: TGTGCCAGCAGTTTAACCGAGAGCACAGATACGCAGTATTTT.

This clone was found once. V gene TRBV24-1 combines with J gene TRBJ2-1; 10 nucleotides agree with TRBD2. The germline CDR1 and CDR2 sequences are KGHDR and SFDVKD. The CDR3 length is 15 residues. The V and J ends lost 9 bases and 7 bases, in that order; junction bases with no gene match: 11. The CDR3 DNA reads TGTGCCACCCGGCCCGGGCTAGCGGGAGCAAATGAGCAGTTCTTC. Translated: CATRPGLAGANEQFF.

There are a few counts of this clone. The chain uses TRBV5-4 and TRBJ2-1; the match to TRBD1 covers 10 bases. Germline lookup yields CDR1 SGHNT and CDR2 YYREEE (reference sequence). The CDR3 sequence is 15 residues long. J gave up 7 bases and V 3 bases, and 7 bases lay outside the gene matches. The CDR3, as DNA: TGTGCCAGCAGCTCGAGACAGGGGGCTGGGAATGAGCAGTTCTTC. Translating it yields CASSSRQGAGNEQFF.

This chain's CDR3 is CASSGGRGREMQYF. CDR3 bases: TGTGCCAGCAGCGGAGGGAGGGGTCGCGAGATGCAGTATTTT. The chain carries TRBV11-2 and TRBJ2-3; 7 nucleotides align to TRBD2. CDR1 and CDR2 from the germline V gene are SGHAT and FQNNGV. CDR3 length: 14 residues. V lost 5 bases, J lost 11 bases, and 13 bases stayed unmatched.

V is TRBV27 and J is TRBJ2-7; possibly TRBD2 for D (5 bases). The length of the CDR3 is 14 residues. V was shortened by 7 bases and J by 2 bases, with 15 bases between the two germline ends. Germline V gene lookup returns CDR1 MNHEY and CDR2 SMNVEV (reference sequence). The CDR3 loop is CASNARFGTYEQYF. The CDR3 bases are TGTGCCAGCAACGCCAGGTTCGGGACCTACGAGCAGTACTTC.

The chain has TRBV15 and TRBJ1-5, with 9 bases aligning to TRBD1. Germline lookup yields CDR1 LNHNV and CDR2 YYDKDF (reference sequence). The CDR3 spans 16 residues. J gave up 6 bases and V 4 bases, and 10 bases lay outside the gene matches. The CDR3 bases are TGTGCCACCAGCATCCTAACAGGGGGCGCGGGTCAGCCCCAGCATTTT. It codes for CATSILTGGAGQPQHF.

The chain recombines TRBV29-1 with TRBJ1-1; 7 bases agree with TRBD1. There are 14 residues in the CDR3. The V gene's germline CDR1 is SQVTM and CDR2 ANQGSEA. The ends lost 6 bases at V and 1 base at J; junction bases unmatched: 8. The CDR3 sequence is CSVRKQGKNTEAFF. CDR3 nucleotides: TGCAGCGTCCGGAAACAGGGGAAGAACACTGAAGCTTTCTTT. The entire variable domain, with the rest obtained from reference TRBV29-1 and TRBJ1-1, is as follows: SAVISQKPSRDICQRGTSLTIQCQVDSQVTMMFWYRQQPGQSLTLIATANQGSEATYESGFVIDKFPISRPNLTFSTLTVSNMSPEDSSIYLCSVRKQGKNTEAFFGQGTRLTVV.